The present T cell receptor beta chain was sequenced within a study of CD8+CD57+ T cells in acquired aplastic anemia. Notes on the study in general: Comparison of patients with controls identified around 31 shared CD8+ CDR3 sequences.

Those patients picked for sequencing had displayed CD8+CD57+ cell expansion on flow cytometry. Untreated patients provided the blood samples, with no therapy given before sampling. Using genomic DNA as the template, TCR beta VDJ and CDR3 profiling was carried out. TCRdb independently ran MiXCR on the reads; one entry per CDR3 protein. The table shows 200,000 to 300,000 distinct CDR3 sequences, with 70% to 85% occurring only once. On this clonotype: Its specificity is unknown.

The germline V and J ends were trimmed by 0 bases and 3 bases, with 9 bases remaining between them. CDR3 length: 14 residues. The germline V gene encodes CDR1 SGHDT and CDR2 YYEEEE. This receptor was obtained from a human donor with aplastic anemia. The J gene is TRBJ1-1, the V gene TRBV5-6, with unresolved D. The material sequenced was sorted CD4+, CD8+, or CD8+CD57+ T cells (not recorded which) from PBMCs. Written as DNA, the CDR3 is TGTGCCAGCAGCTTGGAGAGTTCGTACACTGAAGCTTTCTTT. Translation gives CASSLESSYTEAFF.